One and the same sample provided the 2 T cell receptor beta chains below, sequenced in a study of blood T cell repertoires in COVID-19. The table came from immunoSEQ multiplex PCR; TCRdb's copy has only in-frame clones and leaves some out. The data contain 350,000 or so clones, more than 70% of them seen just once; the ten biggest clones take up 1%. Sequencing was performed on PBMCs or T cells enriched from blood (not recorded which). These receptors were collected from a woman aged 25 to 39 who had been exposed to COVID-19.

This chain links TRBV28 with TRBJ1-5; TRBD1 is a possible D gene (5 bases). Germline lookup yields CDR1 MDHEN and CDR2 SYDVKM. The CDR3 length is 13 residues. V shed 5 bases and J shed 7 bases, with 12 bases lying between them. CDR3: CASSRGFGQPQHF. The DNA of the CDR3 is TGTGCCAGCAGTCGGGGGTTCGGACAGCCCCAGCATTTT.

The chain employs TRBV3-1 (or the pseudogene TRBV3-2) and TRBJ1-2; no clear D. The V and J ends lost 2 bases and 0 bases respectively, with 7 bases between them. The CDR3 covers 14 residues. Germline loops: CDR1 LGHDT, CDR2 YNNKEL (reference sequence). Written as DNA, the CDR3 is TGTGCCAGCAGCCAAACCGGGACTAACTATGGCTACACCTTC. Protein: CASSQTGTNYGYTF.